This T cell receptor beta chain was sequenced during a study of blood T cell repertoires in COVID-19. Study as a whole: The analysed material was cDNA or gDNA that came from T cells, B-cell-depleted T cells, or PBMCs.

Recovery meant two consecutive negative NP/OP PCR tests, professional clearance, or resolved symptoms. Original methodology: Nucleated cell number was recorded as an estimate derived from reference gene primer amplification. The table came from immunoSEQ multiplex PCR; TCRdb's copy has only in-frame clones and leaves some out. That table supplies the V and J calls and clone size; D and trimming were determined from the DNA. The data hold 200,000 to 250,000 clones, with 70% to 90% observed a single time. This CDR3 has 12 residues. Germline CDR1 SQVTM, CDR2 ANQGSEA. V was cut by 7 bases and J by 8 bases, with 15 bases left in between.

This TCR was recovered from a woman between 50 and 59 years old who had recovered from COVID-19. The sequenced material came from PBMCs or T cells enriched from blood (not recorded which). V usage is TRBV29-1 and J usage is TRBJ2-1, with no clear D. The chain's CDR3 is CSAENYIDEQFF. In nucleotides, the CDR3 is TGCAGCGCCGAGAACTATATCGATGAGCAGTTCTTC.